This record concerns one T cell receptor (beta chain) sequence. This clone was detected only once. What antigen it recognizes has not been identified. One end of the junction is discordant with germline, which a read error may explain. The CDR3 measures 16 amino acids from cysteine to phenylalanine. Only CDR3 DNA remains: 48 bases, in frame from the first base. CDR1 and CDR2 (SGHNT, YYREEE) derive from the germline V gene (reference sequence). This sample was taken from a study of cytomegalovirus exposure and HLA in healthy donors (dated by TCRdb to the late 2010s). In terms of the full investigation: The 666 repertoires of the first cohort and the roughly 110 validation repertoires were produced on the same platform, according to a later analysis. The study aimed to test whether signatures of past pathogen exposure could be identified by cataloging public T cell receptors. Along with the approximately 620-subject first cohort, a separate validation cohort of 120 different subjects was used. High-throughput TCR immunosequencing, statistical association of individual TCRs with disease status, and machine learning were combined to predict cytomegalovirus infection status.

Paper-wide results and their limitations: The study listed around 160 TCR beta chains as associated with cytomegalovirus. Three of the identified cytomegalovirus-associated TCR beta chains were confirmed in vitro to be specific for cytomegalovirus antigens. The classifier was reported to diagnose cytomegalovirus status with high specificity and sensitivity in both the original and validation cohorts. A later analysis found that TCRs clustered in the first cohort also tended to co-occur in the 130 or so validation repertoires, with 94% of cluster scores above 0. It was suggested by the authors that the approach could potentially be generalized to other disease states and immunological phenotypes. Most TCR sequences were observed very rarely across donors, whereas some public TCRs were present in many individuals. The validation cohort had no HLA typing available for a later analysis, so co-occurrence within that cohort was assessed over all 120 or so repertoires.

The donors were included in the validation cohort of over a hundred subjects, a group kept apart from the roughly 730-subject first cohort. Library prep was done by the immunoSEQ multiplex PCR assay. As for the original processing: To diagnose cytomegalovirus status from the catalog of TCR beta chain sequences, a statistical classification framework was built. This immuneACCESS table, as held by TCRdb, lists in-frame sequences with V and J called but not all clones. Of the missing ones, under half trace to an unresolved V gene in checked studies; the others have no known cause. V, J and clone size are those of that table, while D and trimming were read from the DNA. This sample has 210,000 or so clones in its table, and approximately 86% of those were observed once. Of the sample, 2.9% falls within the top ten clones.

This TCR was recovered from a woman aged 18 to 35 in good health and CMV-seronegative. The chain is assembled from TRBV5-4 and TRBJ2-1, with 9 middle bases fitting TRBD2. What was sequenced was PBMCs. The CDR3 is CASSPELAGSYHEQFF. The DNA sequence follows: TGTGCCAGCAGCCCCGAACTAGCGGGTTCCTACCATGAGCAGTTCTTC.